This T cell receptor beta chain was sequenced in a study of blood T cells in healthy people across ages. Study-level findings and limits: There were more naive CD4+ cells and higher diversity in long-lived donors than in aged donors.

A word on this clonotype: Its specificity is not known.

Germline loops: CDR1 DFQATT, CDR2 SNEGSKA (reference sequence). This CDR3 contains 16 residues. Trimming left V 4 bases short and J 9 bases short, with 25 bases between. Sample-barcoded 5' priming and a J-beta primer mix drove a second PCR of 7 to 11 cycles. Every cDNA molecule bore a tag from a template-switch adaptor containing 12 random nucleotides. Using its own MiXCR run on the 5' RACE reads, TCRdb lists one record per CDR3 protein. The sample carries over 600,000 distinct CDR3 sequences, around 41% recorded once. The sequencing sample was made of blood. This clonotype was sampled from an older man in good health. The chain employs TRBV20-1 and TRBJ2-1, with D perhaps matching TRBD2 (6 bases). CDR3 nucleotides: TGCAGTGCTAAGAGGGGCGGGGCGCCGGTGGGTGGTGAGCAGTTCTTC. This translates into CSAKRGGAPVGGEQFF.